This T cell receptor beta chain is drawn from a study of TIL therapy for anti-PD-1-resistant metastatic lung cancer. The junction had 7 bases not matched to a gene; V was cut back by 4 bases and J by 5 bases. CDR1 is SGDLS, CDR2 YYNGEE, per germline. The CDR3 length is 14 residues. With respect to this clone: What it binds is not known.

This was the immunoSEQ v3 assay. Libraries were sequenced to 2.2 million or so read pairs (survey) or roughly 4.5-6 million (deep). Assay: immunoSEQ multiplex PCR; the TCRdb copy retains only in-frame clones and omits some. The data hold over 20,000 clones, with over 60% observed a single time. Overall study findings and caveats: The cohort had more treatment-naive, never-smoker and oncogene-addicted patients than typical. Compared with baseline intratumoral T cells, expanded TIL cultures were more clonal and less diverse (approximately 6% vs 31%).

Time point specified: pre-treatment sample, taken before nivolumab and TIL therapy. Most excised metastases sampled were pleural nodules or supraclavicular lymph nodes. Progressing patients received lymphodepletion, expanded TIL infusion and IL-2. The sequenced sample was tumor tissue, obtained at baseline. This clonotype originated in a person aged 25-85 years with non-small cell lung cancer. J is TRBJ2-5 and V is TRBV9; TRBD1 matches at 8 bases. CDR3 region: CASSTQDRVETQYF. DNA of the CDR3: TGTGCCAGCAGCACCCAGGACAGGGTGGAGACCCAGTACTTC.